The sequence of this T cell receptor (beta chain) was determined in a study of T-cell memory formation after mild COVID-19 (dated by TCRdb to about 2021). Looking at the study overall: Most TCR sequence clusters were specific to one of the two donors. In a couple of donors, T-cell clones that expanded and contracted after mild COVID-19 were followed by sequencing TCRalpha and TCRbeta repertoires longitudinally. The cohort was made up of two young adult volunteers, one female and one male, who were previously healthy.

The sequencing machine was an Illumina NovaSeq 6000. TCRalpha and TCRbeta cDNA libraries were built by 5'RACE with constant-segment primers, adding sample barcodes and unique molecular identifiers. Trizol reagent was used to extract RNA from every sample. The libraries were amplified in two PCR steps, and the second step added a second sample barcode and Illumina TruSeq adapters. Sequencing of libraries was performed on an Illumina NovaSeq with 2 x 150 bp paired-end reads. The study's processing was this. Demultiplexing of reads and collapsing into UMI-guided consensus sequences were performed with migec v1.2.7. Using mixcr v2.1.11, UMI consensuses were aligned to TRA and TRB V and J templates and then assembled into clonotypes. A clonotype was counted as expanded or contracted only when both edgeR and NoisET called the clonotype significant, with the noise models trained on biological replicates. For edgeR calls, a false discovery rate-adjusted p below 0.01 and a log2 fold-change threshold of 1 were applied. PCA with hierarchical clustering of max-normalized trajectories of the 1000 most abundant clonotypes was used as exploratory dynamics analysis. Each responding clone was given a CD4 or CD8 phenotype based on the CD4+ and CD8+ repertoires, which had been sequenced separately. TCRdb redid the processing of the public reads, applying fastp at Q25 and MiXCR, and retained in-frame beta chains. When rows share a CDR3 protein, they turn into one entry using the most common DNA and genes. V and J calls and clone size were set by TCRdb, not the authors. This sample holds about 110,000 distinct CDR3 sequences; over 15% were observed only once. The top ten constitute 25% to 30% of the sample.

In regard to this clonotype: What antigen it recognizes has not been identified. No qualities accompany the bases; no much larger clone lies one base away.

CDR1 and CDR2 are read off the germline V gene as SQVTM and ANQGSEA. The CDR3 runs 15 amino acids, cysteine and phenylalanine included. Solely the CDR3 DNA is kept, with 45 bases framed from the first base. Trimmed from V: 4 bases; trimmed from J: 3 bases; junction bases lacking a gene match: 7. Overall study outcomes, separate from this receptor: Contracting CD4+ clones were located mainly in the CM and EM memory subsets, whereas CD8+ clones were found to be enriched in EMRA. SARS-CoV-2 specificity was not confirmed for the second-wave clones peaking on day 37. Balanced CD4/CD8 phenotypes were observed for clones contracting from day 15 to 85, whereas a bias towards CD4+ was observed for a second wave of clones expanding from day 15 to 37. The study included only a couple of mild cases, and larger cohorts that include severe cases with pre-infection samples were judged to be necessary. Some responding clones were detected in pre-infection memory, suggesting pre-existing cross-reactive memory T cells joined the SARS-CoV-2 response.

Ficoll-Paque density gradient centrifugation was used to isolate PBMCs. The sequence was obtained from an adult woman who had mild COVID-19 (a few samples of this study predate the infection). The sample titles of this study are shuffled in the database, so cell type and time point are left out; the donor was told from shared clones. This chain joins TRBV29-1 to TRBJ2-1, with 9 bases matching TRBD1. The sequencing sample was made of PBMCs or a T cell subset sorted from them (not recorded which). The DNA sequence is given as TGCAGCGTTGCTAGACAGGGGGGGAACTACAATGAGCAGTTCTTC. Its amino acids are CSVARQGGNYNEQFF.